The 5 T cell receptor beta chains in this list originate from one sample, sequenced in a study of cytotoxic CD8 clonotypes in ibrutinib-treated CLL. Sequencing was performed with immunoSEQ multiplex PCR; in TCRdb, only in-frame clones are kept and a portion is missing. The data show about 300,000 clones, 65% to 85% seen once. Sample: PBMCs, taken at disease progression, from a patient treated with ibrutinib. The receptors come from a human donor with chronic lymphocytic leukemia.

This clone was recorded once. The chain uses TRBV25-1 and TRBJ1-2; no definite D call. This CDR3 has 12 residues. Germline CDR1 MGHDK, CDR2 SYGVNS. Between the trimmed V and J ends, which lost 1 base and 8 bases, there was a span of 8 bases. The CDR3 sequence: CASSEFRYGYTF. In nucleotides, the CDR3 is TGTGCCAGCAGTGAATTTCGGTACGGCTACACCTTC.

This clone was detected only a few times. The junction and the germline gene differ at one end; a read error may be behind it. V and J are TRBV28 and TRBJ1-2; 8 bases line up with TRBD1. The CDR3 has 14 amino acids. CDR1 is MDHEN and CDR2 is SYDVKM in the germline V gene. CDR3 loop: CASSLWTGNYGYTF. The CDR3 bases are TGTGCCAGCAGTCTATGGACAGGGAACTATGGCTACACCTTC.

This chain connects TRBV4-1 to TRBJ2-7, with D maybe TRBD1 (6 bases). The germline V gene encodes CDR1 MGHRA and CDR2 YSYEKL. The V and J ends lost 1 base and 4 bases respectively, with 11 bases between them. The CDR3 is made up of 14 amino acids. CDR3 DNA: TGCGCCAGCAGCCAAGGACAGGTCCGGTACGAGCAGTACTTC. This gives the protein CASSQGQVRYEQYF.

The CDR3 DNA sequence: TGTGCCAGCAGCGGAACAGATTCAGGAGAGACCCAGTACTTC. It specifies CASSGTDSGETQYF. J is TRBJ2-5 and V is TRBV9; D ambiguous. The V end was cut by 3 bases, the J end by 4 bases, with 13 bases between. Germline-derived CDR1 and CDR2 are SGDLS and YYNGEE. This CDR3 has 14 residues.

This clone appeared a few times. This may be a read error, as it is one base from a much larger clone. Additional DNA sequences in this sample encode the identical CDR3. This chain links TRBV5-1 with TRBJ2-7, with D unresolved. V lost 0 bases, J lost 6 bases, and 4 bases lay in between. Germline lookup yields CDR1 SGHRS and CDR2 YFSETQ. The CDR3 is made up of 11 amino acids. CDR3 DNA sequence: TGCGCCAGCAGCTTGGCGGGCGAGCAGTACTTC. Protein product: CASSLAGEQYF.